Listed here are 8 T cell receptor beta chains from one sample, sequenced in a study of identical twins. TCRdb passed the 5' RACE reads through MiXCR, listing each CDR3 protein once. The table has some 1,700,000 distinct CDR3 sequences, 25% to 35% seen once; the top ten hold 0.27%. The sequenced sample consisted of cord blood. The receptors derive from a newborn girl in good health.

The CDR3 DNA follows: TGTGCCAGCCCCCCTACCCTTTTTCCGGGACAGAAATTCCCTGAAGCTTTCTTT. It yields the protein CASPPTLFPGQKFPEAFF. The chain employs TRBV14 and TRBJ1-1, with TRBD1 identical over 7 bases. V shed 8 bases, J shed 6 bases, and the junction held 24 bases outside the gene matches. CDR1 and CDR2 (germline): SGHDN, FVKESK. The CDR3 runs to 18 residues.

In this sample, this clonotype turned up many times. The rearrangement links TRBV2 to TRBJ2-4; unclear D gene. The CDR3 has 13 residues. Trimming pared 2 bases from V and 1 base from J, leaving 3 bases between. Germline V lookup: CDR1 SNHLY, CDR2 FYNNEI. Here the CDR3 DNA reads TGTGCCAGCAGTGAACAGGCCAAAAACATTCAGTACTTC. Encoded protein: CASSEQAKNIQYF.

This chain connects TRBV5-6 to TRBJ2-2; D is unresolved. Trimming shortened V by 4 bases and J by 0 bases, and 16 bases separated the two germline ends. The CDR3 length is 17 residues. Germline V gene lookup returns CDR1 SGHDT and CDR2 YYEEEE. CDR3 region: CASSPLEVLANTGELFF. CDR3 bases: TGTGCCAGCAGCCCACTTGAGGTCCTCGCGAACACCGGGGAGCTGTTTTTT.

The chain uses TRBV2 and TRBJ2-1; weak D call: TRBD2 (5 bases). Germline lookup yields CDR1 SNHLY and CDR2 FYNNEI. V was cut by 2 bases and J by 7 bases, with 15 bases left in between. The CDR3 runs 15 residues. The CDR3 here is CASSEYGLGINEQFF. Written as DNA, the CDR3 is TGTGCCAGCAGTGAATATGGACTGGGGATAAATGAGCAGTTCTTC.

This chain uses TRBV25-1 with TRBJ2-4; TRBD2 is a possible D gene (7 bases). The length of the CDR3 is 12 residues. Trimming removed 10 bases from V and 2 bases from J, with 9 bases in between. Germline V gives CDR1 MGHDK, CDR2 SYGVNS. CDR3 protein: CATGGPKNIQYF. In DNA, the CDR3 is TGTGCCACGGGGGGCCCCAAAAACATTCAGTACTTC.

This clonotype was counted a few times. The chain combines TRBV24-1 with TRBJ2-1; D remains ambiguous. Trimming shortened V by 4 bases and J by 0 bases, and 9 bases separated the two germline ends. CDR1 is KGHDR and CDR2 is SFDVKD in the germline V gene. The length of the CDR3 is 15 residues. The CDR3, as DNA: TGTGCCACCAGTGAACGTTATAGCTCCTACAATGAGCAGTTCTTC. Encoded protein: CATSERYSSYNEQFF.

The chain is built from TRBV6-1 and TRBJ2-3; 7 nucleotides agree with TRBD2. This CDR3 is built from 15 residues. Germline values: CDR1 MNHNS, CDR2 SASEGT. Germline trimming cut 9 bases from V and 2 bases from J; bases unmatched to any gene: 11. CDR3 in amino acids: CASRGTGGNTDTQYF. CDR3 sequence (DNA): TGTGCCAGTCGGGGCACGGGGGGAAACACAGATACGCAGTATTTT.

This clonotype was found a few times. The rearrangement uses TRBV6-1 and TRBJ1-1, with D possibly matching TRBD1 (5 bases). Per germline, CDR1 MNHNS and CDR2 SASEGT. Trimming removed 7 bases from V and 10 bases from J, with 22 bases in between. The length of the CDR3 is 14 residues. The CDR3 reads CASTLMGREGAAFF. The CDR3 DNA follows: TGTGCCAGCACCCTTATGGGCAGGGAAGGGGCAGCTTTCTTT.